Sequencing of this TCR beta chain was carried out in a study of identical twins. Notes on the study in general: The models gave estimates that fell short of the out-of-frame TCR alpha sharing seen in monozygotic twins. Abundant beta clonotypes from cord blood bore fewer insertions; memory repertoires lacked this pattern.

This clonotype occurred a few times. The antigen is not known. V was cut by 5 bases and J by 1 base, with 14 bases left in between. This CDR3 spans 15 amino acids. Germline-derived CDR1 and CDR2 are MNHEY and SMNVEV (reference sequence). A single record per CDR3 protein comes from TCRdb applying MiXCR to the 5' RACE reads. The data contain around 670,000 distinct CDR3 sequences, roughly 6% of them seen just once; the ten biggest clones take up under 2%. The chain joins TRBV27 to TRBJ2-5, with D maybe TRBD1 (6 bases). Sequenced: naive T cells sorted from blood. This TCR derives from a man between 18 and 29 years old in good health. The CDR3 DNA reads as TGTGCCAGCAGTACGGTGACAGGAGGCCAAGAGACCCAGTACTTC. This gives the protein CASSTVTGGQETQYF.